The clone carrying this T cell receptor (beta chain) has more than one count but fewer than ten. What it binds is not known. The assay was immunoSEQ multiplex PCR, and TCRdb's table has in-frame clones only and misses some. The sample consists of 50,000 to 60,000 clones, 80% to 90% of them appearing once. The sort gate was single viable CD3+CD4+CD8-CD45RO+ cells for memory CD4+ T cells. The source of the sample is a study of memory CD4+ T cells and cytomegalovirus serostatus. Turning to the study itself: Healthy Belgian adult donors included under ten CMV-positive and around 25 CMV-negative people. Study-level findings and limits: CMV serostatus prediction reached median AUC approximately 0.96, or 0.89 with US-trained model. Suggested: most of the CMV-linked TCR signature lies in CD4+ memory cells. Each of fewer than 80 CMV-associated TCRbeta sequences occurred in one to five individuals.

Germline CDR1 reads DFQATT; CDR2 reads SNEGSKA (reference sequence). This CDR3 region has 11 residues. V was pared by 5 bases and J by 3 bases, with 7 bases between. Sequenced material: memory CD4+ T cells from blood. The gene calls are TRBV20-1 and TRBJ1-1; D gene uncertain. The TCR sequence derives from an adult in good health and CMV-seropositive. In DNA, the CDR3 is TGCAGTGCTCTGGGCGACACTGAAGCTTTCTTT. Protein product: CSALGDTEAFF.